This T cell receptor beta chain was identified during a study of cytomegalovirus exposure and HLA in healthy donors. As for the study in general: The 550 to 800 first-cohort repertoires and the approximately 110 validation repertoires shared the same platform, a later analysis reported. Study results and limitations: Some public TCRs appeared in many individuals, while most sequences were rare. A few chains tied to CMV proved CMV antigen-specific in vitro.

Repertoires were generated with immunoSEQ multiplex PCR, while TCRdb's copy carries only in-frame clones and drops some. The table lists approximately 210,000 clones, roughly 83% of them singletons. For this clone: The target antigen is unknown. The same CDR3 also results from other DNA sequences found in this sample.

The V gene's germline CDR1 is ENHRY and CDR2 SYGVKD. V shed 0 bases and J shed 0 bases, with 10 bases lying between them. The CDR3 length is 16 residues. Specimen: PBMCs. The V and J genes are TRBV10-3 and TRBJ2-3; maybe TRBD2 (6 bases). This TCR was sampled from a woman aged 18-30 years in good health and CMV-seronegative. The CDR3: CAISESGGASTDTQYF. CDR3 nucleotides: TGTGCCATCAGTGAGTCGGGGGGAGCTAGCACAGATACGCAGTATTTT.